Below are 29 T cell receptor beta chains sequenced from a single sample in a study of OX40 agonist ivuxolimab in advanced cancers. TCRdb's table, derived via immunoSEQ multiplex PCR, lists solely in-frame clones and lacks some. Here the sample spans tens of thousands of clones, about 90% being singletons. Sample: CD4+ or CD8+ T cells sorted from blood, taken in a trial of the OX40 agonist ivuxolimab. The origin of the receptors is an adult with an advanced solid tumor such as melanoma, head and neck, liver or kidney cancer.

The rearrangement uses TRBV25-1 and TRBJ1-4; weak D call: TRBD1 (5 bases). Trimming removed 3 bases at V and 1 base at J, with 18 bases between. The V gene's germline CDR1 is MGHDK and CDR2 SYGVNS. The CDR3 spans 18 residues. CDR3 amino acids: CASSDLARGLGTNEKLFF. The CDR3 region has the DNA TGTGCCAGCAGTGACCTAGCGCGGGGCCTCGGAACTAATGAAAAACTGTTTTTT.

V gene TRBV30 combines with J gene TRBJ1-2; the match to TRBD1 covers 7 bases. The germline V gene has CDR1 GTSNPN and CDR2 SVGIG (reference sequence). The CDR3 length is 11 residues. The CDR3 nucleotides read TGTGGGAGGGGTGACAGGGATGGCTACACCTTC. Its translation is CGRGDRDGYTF.

For the CDR3, the DNA is TGCGCCAGCAGCGCCCCCGGGACTAGCGGGAGGGCCGACGAGCAGTACTTC. Protein: CASSAPGTSGRADEQYF. The V and J genes are TRBV5-1 and TRBJ2-7, with TRBD2 identical over 16 bases. This CDR3 region has 17 residues. From germline, CDR1 is SGHRS and CDR2 YFSETQ. J gave up 5 bases and V 4 bases, and 9 bases lay outside the gene matches.

The chain is built from TRBV6-1 and TRBJ2-3; D is perhaps TRBD2 (5 bases). Germline V gene lookup returns CDR1 MNHNS and CDR2 SASEGT. Trimming left V 6 bases short and J 3 bases short, with 16 bases between. The CDR3 has 15 residues. CDR3 protein: CASSNQPGTTDTQYF. CDR3 nucleotides: TGTGCCAGCAGCAACCAGCCGGGAACAACAGATACGCAGTATTTT.

V and J are TRBV6-5 and TRBJ2-7, with D possibly matching TRBD2 (5 bases). The CDR3 length is 14 residues. The V and J ends lost 5 bases and 7 bases respectively, with 18 bases between them. Germline V gene sequence: CDR1 MNHEY, CDR2 SVGAGI. CDR3 sequence reads: CASSILARDGEQYF. For the CDR3, the DNA is TGTGCCAGCAGTATCCTCGCCCGGGATGGAGAGCAGTACTTC.

The DNA for the CDR3 is TGTGCCAGCAGTTACTCCAGGGATCAGCCCCAGCATTTT. Translated: CASSYSRDQPQHF. V is TRBV6-5 and J is TRBJ1-5, with TRBD1 as a possible D gene (5 bases). Germline V gene lookup returns CDR1 MNHEY and CDR2 SVGAGI. This CDR3 spans 13 amino acids. The V gene lost 0 bases and the J gene lost 5 bases, with 5 bases spanning the gap.

The chain recombines TRBV6-5 with TRBJ2-4; D is possibly TRBD1 or TRBD2 (5 bases each). The germline CDR1 and CDR2 sequences are MNHEY and SVGAGI. The CDR3 has 14 amino acids. V was pared by 4 bases and J by 7 bases, with 14 bases between. CDR3: CASSSRDPGNIQYF. The CDR3 DNA reads TGTGCCAGCAGTTCACGGGACCCCGGGAACATTCAGTACTTC.

The chain joins TRBV6-5 to TRBJ2-7, with 7 bases fitting TRBD1. Germline assignment: CDR1 MNHEY and CDR2 SVGAGI. Trimming cost V 4 bases and J 4 bases; bases outside gene matches: 7. This CDR3 is built from 14 residues. For the CDR3, the DNA is TGTGCCAGCAGTTTGACAGGGCCCTCGTACGAGCAGTACTTC. It encodes CASSLTGPSYEQYF.

J is TRBJ2-3 and V is TRBV5-8; 7 bases agree with TRBD1. Trimming removed 4 bases from V and 4 bases from J; junction bases left unmatched: 12. The CDR3 loop spans 16 amino acids. CDR1 is SGHTS and CDR2 is YDEGEE in the germline V gene. CDR3 sequence reads: CASSRSGTVRSDTQYF. In nucleotides, the CDR3 is TGTGCCAGCAGCCGATCCGGGACAGTAAGATCAGATACGCAGTATTTT.

The rearrangement links TRBV6-5 to TRBJ2-7, with D possibly called TRBD1 or TRBD2 (5 bases each). Trimming shortened V by 5 bases and J by 2 bases, and 13 bases separated the two germline ends. Germline CDR1 is MNHEY and CDR2 is SVGAGI. The CDR3 covers 14 residues. The DNA for the CDR3 is TGTGCCAGCAGTCGGGACGGGATAGCCTACGAGCAGTACTTC. Encoded protein: CASSRDGIAYEQYF.

This clone was detected once. V is TRBV9 and J is TRBJ2-1; possibly TRBD2 for D (5 bases). CDR1 and CDR2 from the germline V gene are SGDLS and YYNGEE. This CDR3 is built from 13 residues. V dropped 4 bases and J dropped 5 bases, with 10 bases sitting between them. The DNA for the CDR3 is TGTGCCAGCAGCAACGGACTTAACAATGAGCAGTTCTTC. Amino acids: CASSNGLNNEQFF.

The chain couples TRBV2 to TRBJ1-2; D is undetermined. In germline, CDR1 is SNHLY, CDR2 FYNNEI. V was pared by 3 bases and J by 5 bases, with 7 bases between. The CDR3 extends over 12 amino acids. CDR3 sequence (DNA): TGTGCCAGCAGTGAGTCGGGTTATGGCTACACCTTC. This gives the protein CASSESGYGYTF.

This sequence joins TRBV6-6 and TRBJ2-1; D gene ambiguous. Germline V lookup: CDR1 MNHNY, CDR2 SVGAGI (reference sequence). V was shortened by 0 bases and J by 7 bases, with 10 bases between the two germline ends. The CDR3 runs to 14 residues. Here the CDR3 reads CASSYSYDSNEQFF. In DNA, the CDR3 is TGTGCCAGCAGTTACTCCTACGACTCGAATGAGCAGTTCTTC.

This chain joins TRBV18 and TRBJ1-5, with 9 bases identical to TRBD1. Germline CDR1 reads KGHSH; CDR2 reads LQKENI. The CDR3 contains 17 residues. The V and J ends lost 0 bases and 2 bases, in that order; junction bases with no gene match: 5. The CDR3 here is CASSPPQGAFGNQPQHF. CDR3 nucleotides: TGTGCCAGCTCACCACCACAGGGGGCCTTCGGCAATCAGCCCCAGCATTTT. Drawing the rest from reference TRBV18 and TRBJ1-5, the complete variable domain is NAGVMQNPRHLVRRRGQEARLRCSPMKGHSHVYWYRQLPEEGLKFMVYLQKENIIDESGMPKERFSAEFPKEGPSILRIQQVVRGDSAAYFCASSPPQGAFGNQPQHFGDGTRLSIL.

This chain links TRBV20-1 with TRBJ1-2, with a possible D match to TRBD1 (5 bases). The V end lost 3 bases, the J end lost 7 bases, and 9 bases lay between the germline ends. The germline gives CDR1 DFQATT, CDR2 SNEGSKA (reference sequence). This CDR3 contains 11 residues. CDR3 in DNA: TGCAGTGCTAGTCCGGGGGGTGGCTACACCTTC. It is translated as CSASPGGGYTF.

V usage is TRBV19 and J usage is TRBJ1-2; no reliable D call. The V gene's germline CDR1 is LNHDA and CDR2 SQIVND (reference sequence). V was trimmed by 7 bases and J by 3 bases, leaving 18 bases between them. The CDR3 consists of 15 residues. The CDR3 DNA sequence: TGTGCCAGTAACCGAGAGGCCGGGCGGTACTATGGCTACACCTTC. Translated: CASNREAGRYYGYTF.

This chain links TRBV6-6 with TRBJ1-3; D unresolved. Deletions cut 2 bases from V and 4 bases from J, with 15 bases between. CDR3 length: 16 residues. Germline CDR1 is MNHNY and CDR2 is SVGAGI (reference sequence). The CDR3 DNA reads as TGTGCCAGCAGTTACGGTATAGGAGGGAAAGGAAACACCATATATTTT. Its protein is CASSYGIGGKGNTIYF.

The genes are TRBV9 and TRBJ1-2, with D perhaps matching TRBD1 (6 bases). The V end lost 1 base, the J end lost 7 bases, and 17 bases lay between the germline ends. CDR1 is SGDLS and CDR2 is YYNGEE in the germline V gene. The CDR3 is 15 amino acids. CDR3 bases: TGTGCCAGCAGCGTAAATCCTATCGGGGACACTGGCTACACCTTC. Translating gives CASSVNPIGDTGYTF.

V usage is TRBV5-6 and J usage is TRBJ1-4; D unresolved. Trimming pared 4 bases from V and 8 bases from J, leaving 15 bases between. This CDR3 is 14 amino acids long. Germline assignment: CDR1 SGHDT and CDR2 YYEEEE. For the CDR3, the DNA is TGTGCCAGCAGCAACCCCGAGGGAGGGGAAAAACTGTTTTTT. As protein: CASSNPEGGEKLFF.

The V and J genes are TRBV19 and TRBJ1-1; D uncertain. With 2 bases removed from V and 6 bases from J, the gap between germline ends came to 13 bases. The CDR3 consists of 14 residues. Germline V gene lookup returns CDR1 LNHDA and CDR2 SQIVND (reference sequence). The CDR3 is CASSIRSTESEAFF. Here the CDR3 DNA reads TGTGCCAGTAGTATAAGATCTACAGAATCTGAAGCTTTCTTT. Based on the CDR3 plus reference TRBV19 and TRBJ1-1, the full variable domain is DGGITQSPKYLFRKEGQNVTLSCEQNLNHDAMYWYRQDPGQGLRLIYYSQIVNDFQKGDIAEGYSVSREKKESFPLTVTSAQKNPTAFYLCASSIRSTESEAFFGQGTRLTVV.

The genes are TRBV11-3 and TRBJ1-5, with D perhaps matching TRBD1 (6 bases). Trimming pared 5 bases from V and 11 bases from J, leaving 10 bases between. Looked up from germline, CDR1 is SGHNT and CDR2 is YENEEA. The CDR3 has 11 residues. In DNA, the CDR3 is TGTGCCAGCAGCCTTCGGACAGCCCAGCATTTT. Its protein product is CASSLRTAQHF.

The chain has TRBV18 and TRBJ2-7; D is perhaps TRBD1 (7 bases). CDR1 is KGHSH, CDR2 LQKENI, per germline. Trimming removed 2 bases at V and 7 bases at J, with 18 bases between. This CDR3 region has 15 residues. In nucleotides, the CDR3 is TGTGCCAGCTCACCAACGGCAGGGGGGCAAGGAGAGCAGTACTTC. Translated, it gives CASSPTAGGQGEQYF. The complete variable domain, with remaining parts taken from reference TRBV18 and TRBJ2-7, reads NAGVMQNPRHLVRRRGQEARLRCSPMKGHSHVYWYRQLPEEGLKFMVYLQKENIIDESGMPKERFSAEFPKEGPSILRIQQVVRGDSAAYFCASSPTAGGQGEQYFGPGTRLTVT.

The chain recombines TRBV7-9 with TRBJ1-2; D is unclear. Trimming shortened V by 5 bases and J by 0 bases, and 13 bases separated the two germline ends. The CDR3 runs to 15 residues. The germline gives CDR1 SEHNR, CDR2 FQNEAQ (reference sequence). The CDR3 loop reads CASSPRGLANYGYTF. The DNA of the CDR3 is TGTGCCAGCAGCCCCCGCGGGTTAGCTAACTATGGCTACACCTTC. Supplemented by reference TRBV7-9 and TRBJ1-2, the full variable domain reads DTGVSQNPRHKITKRGQNVTFRCDPISEHNRLYWYRQTLGQGPEFLTYFQNEAQLEKSRLLSDRFSAERPKGSFSTLEIQRTEQGDSAMYLCASSPRGLANYGYTFGSGTRLTVV.

The rearrangement uses TRBV5-1 and TRBJ2-3, with 9 bases fitting TRBD2. The CDR3 sequence is 14 residues long. Losses at the gene ends were 7 bases for V and 4 bases for J; bases not matched to a gene: 7. Germline V gene sequence: CDR1 SGHRS, CDR2 YFSETQ. The CDR3 spells CASHGGGAPDTQYF. The CDR3 DNA reads as TGCGCCAGCCACGGCGGGGGGGCCCCAGATACGCAGTATTTT.

The rearrangement joins TRBV27 to TRBJ1-6, with D possibly matching TRBD1 (5 bases). Germline loops: CDR1 MNHEY, CDR2 SMNVEV (reference sequence). This CDR3 has 14 amino acids. The V gene lost 5 bases and the J gene lost 0 bases, with 5 bases spanning the gap. DNA for the CDR3: TGTGCCAGCAGTGGGGGCTCCTATAATTCACCCCTCCACTTT. It specifies CASSGGSYNSPLHF.

The rearrangement uses TRBV2 and TRBJ1-2; 7 bases are shared with TRBD1. This CDR3 is 11 amino acids long. The trim removed 10 bases at V and 3 bases at J, leaving 2 bases unmatched. Germline CDR1 reads SNHLY; CDR2 reads FYNNEI. CDR3 nucleotides: TGTGCCACACAGGGGCACTATGGCTACACCTTC. Translation gives CATQGHYGYTF.

The chain links TRBV29-1 to TRBJ2-5; 7 bases align to TRBD2. V lost 7 bases to trimming and J lost 5 bases; unmatched junction nucleotides: 10. Germline CDR1 and CDR2: SQVTM and ANQGSEA. This CDR3 has 13 amino acids. CDR3 DNA sequence: TGCAGCGGTGAGACCGGGGGGTCGGAGACCCAGTACTTC. Translating gives CSGETGGSETQYF.

CDR3 residues: CASSTTGNTGELFF. CDR3 DNA sequence: TGTGCCAGCTCAACTACAGGGAACACCGGGGAGCTGTTTTTT. The chain couples TRBV18 to TRBJ2-2; TRBD1 is a possible D gene (5 bases). The germline CDR1 and CDR2 sequences are KGHSH and LQKENI. CDR3 length equals 14 residues. The V and J ends lost 5 bases and 1 base respectively, with 8 bases between them.

Concerning this clone itself: One end of the junction does not line up with germline, which may come from a read error. The chain links TRBV7-7 to TRBJ2-5; D is unresolved. This CDR3 is built from 13 residues. CDR1 and CDR2 (germline): SSHAT, FNYEAQ (reference sequence). The CDR3 nucleotides read TGTGCTAGCAGCGCCAGAGTTTCAGAGACCCAGTACTTC. Amino acids: CASSARVSETQYF.